The clone carrying this T cell receptor (beta chain) was recorded at least ten times. Its antigen is not known. The data are from a study of T cell responses to AZD1222 COVID-19 vaccine. Whole-study results and caveats: The donor cohort was predominantly white British with a female majority, and clonal diversity may have been underestimated.

Here immunoSEQ multiplex PCR was the method, and the copy in TCRdb shows in-frame clones only, minus some. The table includes about 150,000 clones, about 89% detected once. Sample: peripheral blood, taken 28 days after the second AZD1222 dose. The sequence was obtained from an adult who received the AZD1222 COVID-19 vaccine.

This CDR3 reads CASSIGAGQQFF. CDR3 DNA: TGTGCCAGTAGTATAGGGGCCGGGCAGCAGTTCTTC. The gene calls are TRBV19 and TRBJ2-1, with unresolved D. From germline, CDR1 is LNHDA and CDR2 SQIVND (reference sequence). V lost 1 base and J 11 bases, leaving 9 bases between the germline ends. This CDR3 region has 12 residues.